The present entry profiles one T cell receptor beta chain with its context. Its specificity is unknown. Trimming pared 4 bases from V and 2 bases from J, leaving 8 bases between. Germline V gives CDR1 WSHSY, CDR2 SAAADI. This CDR3 comprises 13 residues. This record comes from a study of long-term antiretroviral therapy in people with HIV. General study points: HIV repertoires had narrower CDR3 length ranges than controls. Transplant-donor-level diversity was not reached after ART, though diversity increased.

Survey-level resolution applied to immunoSEQ assay v3.0. Sequencing set out to capture about 35,000-55,000 T-cell genomes per sample. Clones were sequenced by immunoSEQ multiplex PCR, and TCRdb holds only the in-frame ones, with some missing. The data hold more than 20,000 clones, with 80% to 90% observed a single time. Material: unsorted PBMCs, obtained 1.8 years before starting antiretroviral therapy. This TCR was sampled from a man aged 50 to 59 with HIV. The chain is built from TRBV10-2 and TRBJ1-2; D is ambiguous. DNA of the CDR3: TGCGCCAGCAGTGCACTGGGAAACTATGGCTACACCTTC. This sequence encodes CASSALGNYGYTF.